This T cell receptor beta chain appears in the sequencing data of a study of T cell responses to AZD1222 COVID-19 vaccine. Libraries were prepared by immunoSEQ multiplex PCR; TCRdb keeps only in-frame clonotypes and omits some of them. The sample has more than 95,000 clones, roughly 91% seen once. Germline V lookup: CDR1 SGHNT, CDR2 YENEEA. This CDR3 region has 16 residues. V was pared by 5 bases and J by 5 bases, with 9 bases of the junction left unmatched. Findings and caveats of the study: Reportedly, nearly half of unique spike TCRs recognized epitopes outside B.1.351/B.1.1.7 mutations. Spike-specific TCRs gained breadth and depth after people received two AZD1222 doses. Researchers took repertoire samples only after the peak T cell response had come.

A note on this clone: Its matching antigen is unknown.

This rearrangement joins TRBV11-3 to TRBJ1-6; 7 nucleotides agree with TRBD1. The source material was peripheral blood, sampled on day 0 of MenACWY control vaccination. This TCR derives from an adult in good health. CDR3 protein: CASSRTLQGNNSPLHF. DNA of the CDR3: TGTGCCAGCAGCCGAACTCTACAGGGGAATAATTCACCCCTCCACTTT.